These 18 T cell receptor beta chains originate from one sample sequenced in a study of blood T cell repertoires in COVID-19 (dated by TCRdb to 2019 to 2021). Library creation used the immunoSEQ multiplex PCR assay. TCRdb re-hosts the immuneACCESS table, in-frame sequences only. Its copies lack some clones; in the studies checked, an unresolved V gene accounts for under half of them, and the cause for the rest is not known. This sample comprises a few hundred thousand clones, around 92% of them detected only once. Of the sample, around 2.8% falls within the top ten clones. Sequencing used peripheral blood. All receptors come from a young woman with COVID-19, enrolled during active disease.

The CDR3 nucleotides are TGTGCCACCAGGGGTAGGACTAGCGACACAGATACGCAGTATTTT. Its protein product is CATRGRTSDTDTQYF. The V gene is TRBV24-1, the J gene TRBJ2-3; 9 nucleotides agree with TRBD2. V was pared by 7 bases and J by 2 bases, with 6 bases of the junction left unmatched. The CDR3 has 15 residues. Germline V gene sequence: CDR1 KGHDR, CDR2 SFDVKD.

This CDR3 reads CASSITGGETQYF. As DNA, the CDR3 is TGTGCCAGCAGTATAACAGGGGGAGAGACCCAGTACTTC. This rearrangement joins TRBV6-5 to TRBJ2-5; 8 bases match TRBD1. The CDR3 loop spans 13 amino acids. CDR1 MNHEY and CDR2 SVGAGI come from the germline V gene. The V segment lost 5 bases and the J segment 4 bases; nucleotides outside the gene matches: 3.

The V and J genes are TRBV11-3 and TRBJ1-2; the D is unclear. Germline V gene data show CDR1 as SGHNT and CDR2 as YENEEA. V lost 5 bases and J lost 4, with 23 bases in between. The CDR3 loop spans 17 amino acids. Here the CDR3 DNA reads TGTGCCAGCAGCCCTTCCGGTACCCTAGGAACCTCCTATGGCTACACCTTC. Translating gives CASSPSGTLGTSYGYTF.

This sequence joins TRBV7-2 and TRBJ1-2, with unresolved D. This CDR3 is built from 13 residues. Germline V gene data show CDR1 as SGHTA and CDR2 as FQGNSA. The V end was cut by 2 bases, the J end by 6 bases, with 10 bases between. The CDR3 sequence is CASSLPNGDGYTF. DNA of the CDR3: TGTGCCAGCAGCTTACCGAACGGGGATGGCTACACCTTC.

This chain uses TRBV27 with TRBJ1-2, with D uncertain. The V end lost 6 bases, the J end lost 2 bases, and 10 bases lay between the germline ends. Germline V gives CDR1 MNHEY, CDR2 SMNVEV (reference sequence). This CDR3 contains 13 residues. The CDR3 bases are TGTGCCAGCAGAGAGGGCCCAAACTATGGCTACACCTTC. This sequence encodes CASREGPNYGYTF.

This clone was picked up a small number of times. The gene calls are TRBV6-5 and TRBJ1-5, with TRBD1 as a possible D gene (5 bases). The germline V gene encodes CDR1 MNHEY and CDR2 SVGAGI. The CDR3 consists of 14 residues. V was clipped by 5 bases and J by 4 bases, with 12 bases between them. The CDR3 region is CASSPAGFNQPQHF. The CDR3 nucleotides are TGTGCCAGCAGTCCCGCAGGGTTTAATCAGCCCCAGCATTTT.

V usage is TRBV5-1 and J usage is TRBJ2-1; 13 nucleotides agree with TRBD2. The CDR3 length is 15 residues. From germline, CDR1 is SGHRS and CDR2 YFSETQ. With V trimmed by 4 bases and J by 9 bases, 7 bases remained unmatched. This CDR3 is CASSATSGRAIEQFF. The CDR3 coding sequence is TGCGCCAGCAGCGCAACTAGCGGGAGGGCCATTGAGCAGTTCTTC. The complete variable domain, with remaining parts taken from reference TRBV5-1 and TRBJ2-1, reads KAGVTQTPRYLIKTRGQQVTLSCSPISGHRSVSWYQQTPGQGLQFLFEYFSETQRNKGNFPGRFSGRQFSNSRSEMNVSTLELGDSALYLCASSATSGRAIEQFFGPGTRLTVL.

J is TRBJ1-2 and V is TRBV9, with TRBD1 matching 7 bases. CDR3 length: 16 residues. V lost 3 bases to trimming and J lost 8 bases; unmatched junction nucleotides: 16. The germline CDR1 and CDR2 sequences are SGDLS and YYNGEE. The CDR3 here is CASSAQTGTPVRGYTF. CDR3 nucleotide sequence: TGTGCCAGCAGCGCCCAGACAGGGACTCCCGTGAGGGGCTACACCTTC.

This chain joins TRBV9 and TRBJ2-1; unclear D gene. CDR3 length: 13 amino acids. The germline V gene encodes CDR1 SGDLS and CDR2 YYNGEE. Between the trimmed V and J ends, which lost 0 bases and 5 bases, there was a span of 6 bases. The CDR3 spells CASSVAPNNEQFF. The CDR3 DNA is TGTGCCAGCAGCGTAGCACCTAACAATGAGCAGTTCTTC.

This clone appeared a single time. The chain employs TRBV12-3 or TRBV12-4 and TRBJ1-5, with a tentative D call TRBD1 (6 bases). There are 13 residues in the CDR3. Trimming pared 3 bases from V and 5 bases from J, leaving 8 bases between. The CDR3 nucleotides are TGTGCCAGCAGTTTGGGACAATATCAGCCCCAGCATTTT. Its translation: CASSLGQYQPQHF.

The rearrangement joins TRBV27 to TRBJ1-5; 9 bases align to TRBD1. Per the germline V gene, CDR1 is MNHEY and CDR2 is SMNVEV (reference sequence). The V and J ends lost 5 bases and 6 bases, in that order; junction bases with no gene match: 11. The CDR3 has 16 residues. For the CDR3, the DNA is TGTGCCAGCAGTCCGCAGACAGGGGGTAAGGGTCAGCCCCAGCATTTT. Protein product: CASSPQTGGKGQPQHF.

This chain connects TRBV6-2 or TRBV6-3 to TRBJ1-5, with D possibly being TRBD1 (5 bases). This CDR3 contains 17 residues. The ends were cut back, 0 bases at V and 0 bases at J, with 12 bases in the middle. The V gene's germline CDR1 is MNHEY and CDR2 SVGEGT. CDR3 nucleotide sequence: TGTGCCAGCAGTTACTCGGGGACTGATTATAGCAATCAGCCCCAGCATTTT. This encodes CASSYSGTDYSNQPQHF.

This clone was detected a few times. This CDR3 is CASSSGQGGYGTEAFF. DNA for the CDR3: TGTGCCAGCAGCTCCGGACAGGGGGGATACGGCACTGAAGCTTTCTTT. This chain connects TRBV7-2 to TRBJ1-1, with TRBD1 matching 10 bases. Germline lookup yields CDR1 SGHTA and CDR2 FQGNSA. This CDR3 has 16 amino acids. After removal of 4 bases from V and 4 bases from J, the junction contained 9 bases not matched to a gene.

V usage is TRBV6-5 and J usage is TRBJ1-2; D remains ambiguous. Germline V CDR1 and CDR2: MNHEY, SVGAGI. The V end was cut by 4 bases, the J end by 4 bases, with 16 bases between. CDR3 length: 15 amino acids. The CDR3 reads CASSSPHGSIYGYTF. The CDR3 DNA reads TGTGCCAGCAGTTCTCCCCACGGTTCGATCTATGGCTACACCTTC.

V and J are TRBV4-3 and TRBJ2-1; D gene uncertain. CDR1 and CDR2 (germline): LGHNA, YSLEER. The CDR3 covers 16 residues. Trimming left V 1 base short and J 8 bases short, with 18 bases between. The CDR3 is CASSQGHSLPADEQFF. DNA for the CDR3: TGCGCCAGCAGCCAAGGCCACTCCCTCCCCGCGGATGAGCAGTTCTTC.

J is TRBJ2-5 and V is TRBV7-8; TRBD2 matches 7 bases. The CDR3 loop spans 15 amino acids. Germline V CDR1 and CDR2: SGHVS, FQNEAQ. After removal of 5 bases from V and 3 bases from J, the junction contained 9 bases not matched to a gene. Written as DNA, the CDR3 is TGTGCCAGCAGCCCGCCCAGGCTAGCGGAAGAGACCCAGTACTTC. Translating gives CASSPPRLAEETQYF.

The rearrangement links TRBV6-2 or TRBV6-3 to TRBJ1-3; weak D call: TRBD1 (5 bases). CDR1 is MNHEY and CDR2 is SVGEGT in the germline V gene. Trimming stripped 2 bases from V and 0 bases from J, with 11 bases between. The CDR3 has 16 amino acids. In nucleotides, the CDR3 is TGTGCCAGCAGTTACGACCAGACAGCCTCTGGAAACACCATATATTTT. As protein: CASSYDQTASGNTIYF.

The chain uses TRBV2 and TRBJ2-5; possible D gene TRBD2, 6 bases. Germline loops: CDR1 SNHLY, CDR2 FYNNEI. This CDR3 region has 14 residues. Trimming left V 8 bases short and J 2 bases short, with 15 bases between. CDR3: CASSFGSGQETQYF. CDR3 sequence (DNA): TGTGCCAGCTCCTTTGGTAGCGGACAAGAGACCCAGTACTTC.